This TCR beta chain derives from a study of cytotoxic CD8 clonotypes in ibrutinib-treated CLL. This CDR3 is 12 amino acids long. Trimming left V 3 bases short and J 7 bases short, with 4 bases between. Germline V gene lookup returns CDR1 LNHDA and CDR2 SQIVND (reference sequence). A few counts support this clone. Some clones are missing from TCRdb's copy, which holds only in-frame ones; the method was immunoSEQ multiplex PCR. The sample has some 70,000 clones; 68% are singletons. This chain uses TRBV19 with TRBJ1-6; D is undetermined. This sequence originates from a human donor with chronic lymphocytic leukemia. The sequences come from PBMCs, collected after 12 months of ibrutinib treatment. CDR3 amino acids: CASSMGNSPLHF. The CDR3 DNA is TGTGCCAGTAGTATGGGGAATTCACCCCTCCACTTT.